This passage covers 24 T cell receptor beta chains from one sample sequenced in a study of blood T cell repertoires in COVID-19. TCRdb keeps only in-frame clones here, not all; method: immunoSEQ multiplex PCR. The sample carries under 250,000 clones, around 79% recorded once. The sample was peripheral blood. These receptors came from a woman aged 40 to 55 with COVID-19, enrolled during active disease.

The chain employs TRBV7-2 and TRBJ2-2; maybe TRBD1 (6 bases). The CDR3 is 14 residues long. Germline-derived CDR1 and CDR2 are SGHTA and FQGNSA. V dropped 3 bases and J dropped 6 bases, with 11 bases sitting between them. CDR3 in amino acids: CASSFRTDPGELFF. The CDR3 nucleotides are TGTGCCAGCAGCTTCAGGACAGACCCCGGGGAGCTGTTTTTT.

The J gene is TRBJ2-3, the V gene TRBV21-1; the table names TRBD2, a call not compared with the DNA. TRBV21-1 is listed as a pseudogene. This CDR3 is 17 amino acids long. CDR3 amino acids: CASSKEGGTSESDTQYF. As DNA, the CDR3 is TGTGCCAGCAGCAAAGAAGGCGGGACTAGCGAGTCGGATACGCAGTATTTT.

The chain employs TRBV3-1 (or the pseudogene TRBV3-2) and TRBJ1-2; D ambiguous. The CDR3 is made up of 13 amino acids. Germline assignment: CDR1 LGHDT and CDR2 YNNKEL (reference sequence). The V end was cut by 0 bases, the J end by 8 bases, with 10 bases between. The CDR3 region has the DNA TGTGCCAGCAGCCAAGATATTTCGGGAGGCTACACCTTC. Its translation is CASSQDISGGYTF.

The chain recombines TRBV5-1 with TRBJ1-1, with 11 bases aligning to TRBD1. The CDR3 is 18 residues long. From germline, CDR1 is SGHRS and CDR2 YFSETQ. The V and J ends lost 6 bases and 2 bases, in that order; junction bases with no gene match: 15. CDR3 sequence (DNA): TGCGCCAGCACCCAAGGGTATAGGACAGGGGGCGCTAACACTGAAGCTTTCTTT. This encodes CASTQGYRTGGANTEAFF.

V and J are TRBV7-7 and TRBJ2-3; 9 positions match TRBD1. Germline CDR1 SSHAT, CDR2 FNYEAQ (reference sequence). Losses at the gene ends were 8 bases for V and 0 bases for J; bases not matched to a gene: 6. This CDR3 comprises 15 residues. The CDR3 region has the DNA TGTGCCAGCTCACTAGGGACAGGGAGCACAGATACGCAGTATTTT. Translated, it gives CASSLGTGSTDTQYF.

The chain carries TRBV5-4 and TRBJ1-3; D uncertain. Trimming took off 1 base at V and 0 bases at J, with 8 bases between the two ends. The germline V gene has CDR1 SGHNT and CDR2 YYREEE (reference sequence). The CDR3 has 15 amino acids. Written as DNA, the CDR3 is TGTGCCAGCAGCTTGCGGCAGGACTCTGGAAACACCATATATTTT. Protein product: CASSLRQDSGNTIYF.

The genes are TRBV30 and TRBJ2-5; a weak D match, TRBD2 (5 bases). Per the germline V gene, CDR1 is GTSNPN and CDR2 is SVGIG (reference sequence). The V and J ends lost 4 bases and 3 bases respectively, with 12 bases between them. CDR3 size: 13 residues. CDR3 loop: CAWMRESKETQYF. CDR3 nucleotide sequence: TGTGCCTGGATGAGGGAGTCAAAAGAGACCCAGTACTTC.

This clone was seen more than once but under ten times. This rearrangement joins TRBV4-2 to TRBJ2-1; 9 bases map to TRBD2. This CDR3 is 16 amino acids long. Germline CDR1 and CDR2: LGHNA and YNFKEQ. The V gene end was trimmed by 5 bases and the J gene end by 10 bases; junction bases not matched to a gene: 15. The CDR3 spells CASSSQSGGNRGEQFF. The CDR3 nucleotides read TGTGCCAGCAGCTCCCAAAGCGGGGGGAACCGAGGGGAGCAGTTCTTC.

The CDR3 region is CATSRDAQTRGSGNTIYF. The DNA for the CDR3 is TGTGCCACCAGCAGAGATGCACAAACCCGGGGCTCTGGAAACACCATATATTTT. The rearrangement joins TRBV15 to TRBJ1-3; no clear D gene. With 0 bases removed from V and 0 bases from J, the gap between germline ends came to 15 bases. Germline lookup yields CDR1 LNHNV and CDR2 YYDKDF (reference sequence). CDR3 size: 18 residues.

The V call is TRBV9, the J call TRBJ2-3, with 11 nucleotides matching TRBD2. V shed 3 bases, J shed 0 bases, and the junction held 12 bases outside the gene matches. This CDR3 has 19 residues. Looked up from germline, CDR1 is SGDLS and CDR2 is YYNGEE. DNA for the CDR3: TGTGCCAGCAGCGCACCGGGACTAGCGGATCCTTATAGCACAGATACGCAGTATTTT. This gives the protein CASSAPGLADPYSTDTQYF.

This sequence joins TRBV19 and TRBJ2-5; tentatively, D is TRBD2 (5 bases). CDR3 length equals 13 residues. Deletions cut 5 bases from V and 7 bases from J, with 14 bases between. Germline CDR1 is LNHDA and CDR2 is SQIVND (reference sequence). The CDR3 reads CASSGQARGTQYF. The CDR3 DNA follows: TGTGCCAGTAGTGGTCAGGCCCGGGGGACCCAGTACTTC.

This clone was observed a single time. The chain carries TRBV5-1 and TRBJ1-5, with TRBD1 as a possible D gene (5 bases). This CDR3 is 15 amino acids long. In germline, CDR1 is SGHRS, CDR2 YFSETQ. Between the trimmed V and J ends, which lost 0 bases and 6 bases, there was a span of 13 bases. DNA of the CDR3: TGCGCCAGCAGCTTGGAGGGTGGGGGGACTCAGCCCCAGCATTTT. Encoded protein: CASSLEGGGTQPQHF. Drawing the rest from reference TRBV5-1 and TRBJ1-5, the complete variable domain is KAGVTQTPRYLIKTRGQQVTLSCSPISGHRSVSWYQQTPGQGLQFLFEYFSETQRNKGNFPGRFSGRQFSNSRSEMNVSTLELGDSALYLCASSLEGGGTQPQHFGDGTRLSIL.

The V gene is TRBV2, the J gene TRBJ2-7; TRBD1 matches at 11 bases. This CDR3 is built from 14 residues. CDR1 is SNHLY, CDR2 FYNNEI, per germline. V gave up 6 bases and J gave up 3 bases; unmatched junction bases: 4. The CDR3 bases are TGTGCCAGCAGGTCCGGGACAGGGGGCTACGAGCAGTACTTC. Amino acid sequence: CASRSGTGGYEQYF. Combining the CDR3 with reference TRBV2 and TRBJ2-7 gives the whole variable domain EPEVTQTPSHQVTQMGQEVILRCVPISNHLYFYWYRQILGQKVEFLVSFYNNEISEKSEIFDDQFSVERPDGSNFTLKIRSTKLEDSAMYFCASRSGTGGYEQYFGPGTRLTVT.

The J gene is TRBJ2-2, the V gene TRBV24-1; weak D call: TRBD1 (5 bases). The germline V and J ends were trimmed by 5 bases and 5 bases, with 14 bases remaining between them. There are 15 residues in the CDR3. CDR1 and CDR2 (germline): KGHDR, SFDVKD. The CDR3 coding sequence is TGTGCCACCAGTGGAGCAGGGCCAGAAACCGGGGAGCTGTTTTTT. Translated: CATSGAGPETGELFF.

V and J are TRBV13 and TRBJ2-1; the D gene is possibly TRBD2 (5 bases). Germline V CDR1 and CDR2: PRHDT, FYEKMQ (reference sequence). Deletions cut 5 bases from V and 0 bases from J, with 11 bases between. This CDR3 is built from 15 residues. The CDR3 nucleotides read TGTGCCAGCAGCCCCGGACTTAGCTCCTACAATGAGCAGTTCTTC. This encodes CASSPGLSSYNEQFF.

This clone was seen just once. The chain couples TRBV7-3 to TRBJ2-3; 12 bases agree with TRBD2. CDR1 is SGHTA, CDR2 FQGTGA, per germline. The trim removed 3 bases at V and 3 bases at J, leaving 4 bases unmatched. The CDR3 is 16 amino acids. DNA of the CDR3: TGTGCCAGCAGCTTCGGACTAGCGGGGTCGACAGATACGCAGTATTTT. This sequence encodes CASSFGLAGSTDTQYF.

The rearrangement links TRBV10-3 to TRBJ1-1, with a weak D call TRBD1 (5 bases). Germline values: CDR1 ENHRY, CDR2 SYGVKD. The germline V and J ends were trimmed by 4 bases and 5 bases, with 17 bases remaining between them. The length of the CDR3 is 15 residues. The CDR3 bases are TGTGCCATCAGTGGGCCCGGGGGTAGGGAGACTGAAGCTTTCTTT. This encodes CAISGPGGRETEAFF.

CDR3 in amino acids: CASSPGGQGPYGYTF. In DNA, the CDR3 is TGTGCCAGCAGCCCCGGAGGACAGGGACCCTATGGCTACACCTTC. The chain is built from TRBV5-4 and TRBJ1-2, with 8 bases identical to TRBD1. Germline assignment: CDR1 SGHNT and CDR2 YYREEE (reference sequence). The CDR3 contains 15 residues. Trimming removed 4 bases from V and 4 bases from J; junction bases left unmatched: 9.

Here the CDR3 DNA reads TGTGCCAGTAGTATCTCCCAGGGTCCCTATGGCTACACCTTC. The encoded protein is CASSISQGPYGYTF. The chain employs TRBV19 and TRBJ1-2; TRBD1 is a possible D gene (5 bases). CDR3 length equals 14 residues. Germline CDR1 LNHDA, CDR2 SQIVND (reference sequence). Trimming removed 3 bases at V and 4 bases at J, with 12 bases between.

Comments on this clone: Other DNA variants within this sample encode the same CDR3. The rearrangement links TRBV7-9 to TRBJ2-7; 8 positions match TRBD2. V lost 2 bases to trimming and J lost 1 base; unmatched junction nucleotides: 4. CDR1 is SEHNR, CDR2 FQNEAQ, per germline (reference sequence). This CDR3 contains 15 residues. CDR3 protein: CASSLLSGGSYEQYF. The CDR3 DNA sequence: TGTGCCAGCAGCTTACTATCGGGGGGGTCCTACGAGCAGTACTTC.

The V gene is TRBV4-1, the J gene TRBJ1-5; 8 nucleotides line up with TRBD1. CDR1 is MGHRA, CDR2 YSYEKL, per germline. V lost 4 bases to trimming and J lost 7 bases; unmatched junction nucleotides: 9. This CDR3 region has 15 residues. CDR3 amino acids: CASSPFSGGGQPQHF. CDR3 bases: TGCGCCAGCAGCCCTTTTTCAGGGGGCGGACAGCCCCAGCATTTT.

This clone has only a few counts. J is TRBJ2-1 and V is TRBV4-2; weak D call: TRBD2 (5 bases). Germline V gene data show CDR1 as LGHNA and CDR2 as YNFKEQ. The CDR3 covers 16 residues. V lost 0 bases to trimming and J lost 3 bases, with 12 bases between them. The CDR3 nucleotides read TGTGCCAGCAGCCAAGACGAGGGCGGCTTCTACAATGAGCAGTTCTTC. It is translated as CASSQDEGGFYNEQFF.

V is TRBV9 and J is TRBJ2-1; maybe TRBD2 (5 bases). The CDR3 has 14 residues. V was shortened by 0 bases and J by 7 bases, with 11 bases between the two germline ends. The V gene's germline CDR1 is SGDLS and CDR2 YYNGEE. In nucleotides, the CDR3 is TGTGCCAGCAGCGTAGACGGGAAGACGAATGAGCAGTTCTTC. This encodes CASSVDGKTNEQFF.

The CDR3 sequence is CASSLAGQGTDTQYF. DNA of the CDR3: TGCGCCAGCAGCTTAGCAGGACAGGGCACAGATACGCAGTATTTT. The chain couples TRBV5-1 to TRBJ2-3, with 7 positions matching TRBD1. Germline CDR1 is SGHRS and CDR2 is YFSETQ. The V and J ends lost 2 bases and 1 base, in that order; junction bases with no gene match: 4. This CDR3 has 15 amino acids. The full variable domain, rest sourced from reference TRBV5-1 and TRBJ2-3, is KAGVTQTPRYLIKTRGQQVTLSCSPISGHRSVSWYQQTPGQGLQFLFEYFSETQRNKGNFPGRFSGRQFSNSRSEMNVSTLELGDSALYLCASSLAGQGTDTQYFGPGTRLTVL.